These 30 T cell receptor beta chains came from one sample sequenced in a study of blood T cell repertoires in COVID-19. Libraries were prepared by immunoSEQ multiplex PCR; TCRdb keeps only in-frame clonotypes and omits some of them. This table has tens of thousands of clones, roughly 86% appearing once. The sample was peripheral blood. Receptor source: a woman in her sixties with acute or convalescent COVID-19.

The chain couples TRBV5-4 to TRBJ2-3; 7 bases are shared with TRBD1. V was pared by 2 bases and J by 5 bases, with 8 bases of the junction left unmatched. This CDR3 has 15 amino acids. Per germline, CDR1 SGHNT and CDR2 YYREEE (reference sequence). The chain's CDR3 is CASSFKTGLGDTQYF. Here the CDR3 DNA reads TGTGCCAGCAGCTTCAAGACAGGGTTAGGAGATACGCAGTATTTT.

This chain joins TRBV14 and TRBJ2-7; 7 bases match TRBD2. Germline lookup yields CDR1 SGHDN and CDR2 FVKESK. J gave up 3 bases and V 4 bases, and 6 bases lay outside the gene matches. The CDR3 covers 14 residues. CDR3 region: CASSPGGRGYEQYF. In DNA, the CDR3 is TGTGCCAGCAGCCCGGGGGGTAGGGGCTACGAGCAGTACTTC.

The sample holds a few counts of this clone. The chain couples TRBV9 to TRBJ2-2, with unresolved D. Trimming removed 3 bases at V and 2 bases at J, with 8 bases between. The CDR3 length is 14 residues. The germline V gene encodes CDR1 SGDLS and CDR2 YYNGEE. This chain's CDR3 is CASSDAYNTGELFF. DNA for the CDR3: TGTGCCAGCAGCGACGCCTATAACACCGGGGAGCTGTTTTTT.

In its sample, this clone is medium-sized (0.01 to 0.1%). The genes are TRBV30 and TRBJ1-5; D possibly corresponds to TRBD1 (6 bases). Trimming took 0 bases from V and 3 from J, leaving 9 bases between them. This CDR3 contains 14 residues. CDR1 GTSNPN and CDR2 SVGIG come from the germline V gene (reference sequence). CDR3 sequence (DNA): TGTGCCTGGAGTGTAAAGGGGGACAATCAGCCCCAGCATTTT. This codes for CAWSVKGDNQPQHF.

The V call is TRBV5-3, the J call TRBJ1-1; D uncertain. TRBV5-3 is filed as an ORF, its function uncertain. The CDR3 is 11 amino acids. The V end lost 7 bases, the J end lost 2 bases, and 6 bases lay between the germline ends. The CDR3: CARSVNTEAFF. The CDR3 DNA sequence: TGTGCCAGATCTGTAAACACTGAAGCTTTCTTT.

The rearrangement links TRBV6-4 to TRBJ1-5; D might be TRBD1 (5 bases). The V end lost 9 bases, the J end lost 0 bases, and 21 bases lay between the germline ends. This CDR3 contains 17 residues. Germline-derived CDR1 and CDR2 are MRHNA and SNTAGT. This chain's CDR3 is CASVGPSLLDSNQPQHF. CDR3 coding DNA: TGTGCCAGTGTGGGGCCTAGTCTCTTAGATAGCAATCAGCCCCAGCATTTT.

CDR3 DNA sequence: TGTGCCAGCAGCTTAGGACAGGGGGACGGCTATGGCTACACCTTC. Translated, it gives CASSLGQGDGYGYTF. The chain uses TRBV7-9 and TRBJ1-2; 9 bases fit TRBD1. This CDR3 is 15 amino acids long. V lost 1 base to trimming and J lost 4 bases; unmatched junction nucleotides: 4. Germline loops: CDR1 SEHNR, CDR2 FQNEAQ (reference sequence).

The V gene is TRBV28, the J gene TRBJ1-5; the D is unclear. CDR1 and CDR2 (germline): MDHEN, SYDVKM. This CDR3 contains 16 residues. V lost 7 bases to trimming and J lost 0 bases, with 16 bases between them. This chain's CDR3 is CASITSLRGSNQPQHF. DNA for the CDR3: TGTGCCAGCATCACTTCCCTACGGGGTAGCAATCAGCCCCAGCATTTT.

The chain uses TRBV28 and TRBJ1-3; TRBD1 might be the D (6 bases). CDR3 length: 16 residues. Germline V CDR1 and CDR2: MDHEN, SYDVKM. The V and J ends lost 7 bases and 0 bases respectively, with 16 bases between them. The CDR3 spells CASTPEGVVSGNTIYF. CDR3 nucleotide sequence: TGTGCCAGCACCCCAGAGGGGGTCGTCTCTGGAAACACCATATATTTT.

J is TRBJ1-2 and V is TRBV7-2; tentatively, D is TRBD1 (5 bases). The CDR3 runs 13 residues. CDR1 is SGHTA, CDR2 FQGNSA, per germline. V gave up 2 bases and J gave up 6 bases, with 10 bases separating them. The CDR3 nucleotides read TGTGCCAGCAGCTTAATAGGGGCGGATGGCTACACCTTC. Translating gives CASSLIGADGYTF.

The chain joins TRBV27 to TRBJ1-1; 8 bases fit TRBD1. The ends lost 4 bases at V and 5 bases at J; junction bases unmatched: 12. The CDR3 sequence is 16 residues long. Germline CDR1 MNHEY, CDR2 SMNVEV (reference sequence). The CDR3 bases are TGTGCCAGCAGTTCCACCAGCAGGGGGCGCGGTACTGAAGCTTTCTTT. Translation gives CASSSTSRGRGTEAFF.

This rearrangement joins TRBV4-3 to TRBJ1-6; 8 bases agree with TRBD1. The CDR3 has 17 residues. The V segment lost 3 bases and the J segment 0 bases; nucleotides outside the gene matches: 4. Germline V gene sequence: CDR1 LGHNA, CDR2 YSLEER. The CDR3 DNA is TGCGCCAGCAGCCAGGGACAGGCAAGCTCCTATAATTCACCCCTCCACTTT. Protein sequence: CASSQGQASSYNSPLHF.

The rearrangement links TRBV27 to TRBJ1-4; the D gene is possibly TRBD1 (6 bases). In germline, CDR1 is MNHEY, CDR2 SMNVEV (reference sequence). The CDR3 totals 14 residues. V lost 9 bases and J 4 bases, leaving 15 bases between the germline ends. CDR3: CASRTGTLNEKLFF. CDR3 DNA: TGTGCCAGTCGGACCGGGACACTTAATGAAAAACTGTTTTTT.

The chain couples TRBV20-1 to TRBJ1-1; no definite D call. V was cut by 3 bases and J by 4 bases, with 15 bases left in between. Germline lookup yields CDR1 DFQATT and CDR2 SNEGSKA (reference sequence). CDR3 length: 14 amino acids. Here the CDR3 DNA reads TGCAGTGCTAGTCGTACAGCCCTGAGCACTGAAGCTTTCTTT. Protein product: CSASRTALSTEAFF.

The CDR3 DNA is TGTGCCAGCAGTTCCGAGACAGGGGCGAACACTGAAGCTTTCTTT. Translation gives CASSSETGANTEAFF. V and J are TRBV6-5 and TRBJ1-1; TRBD1 agrees at 8 bases. V lost 4 bases, J lost 1 base, and 5 bases stayed unmatched. The CDR3 is made up of 15 amino acids. Germline V gives CDR1 MNHEY, CDR2 SVGAGI.

J is TRBJ1-5 and V is TRBV27; D gene uncertain. Germline V gene sequence: CDR1 MNHEY, CDR2 SMNVEV (reference sequence). The V and J ends lost 6 bases and 1 base respectively, with 13 bases between them. The CDR3 is 15 amino acids. The CDR3 coding sequence is TGTGCCAGCAGCCGGGAAGGCGGAAGCAATCAGCCCCAGCATTTT. Translation gives CASSREGGSNQPQHF.

The V gene is TRBV19, the J gene TRBJ2-3, with a possible D match to TRBD2 (6 bases). Trimming removed 6 bases from V and 4 bases from J, with 17 bases in between. CDR3 length: 15 residues. CDR1 and CDR2 from the germline V gene are LNHDA and SQIVND (reference sequence). CDR3 loop: CASRIRDFGADTQYF. The DNA of the CDR3 is TGTGCCAGTAGAATCAGGGACTTTGGGGCAGATACGCAGTATTTT.

The rearrangement joins TRBV30 to TRBJ2-2, with 8 bases aligning to TRBD1. The CDR3 has 13 amino acids. Germline trimming cut 3 bases from V and 6 bases from J; bases unmatched to any gene: 3. Germline V gives CDR1 GTSNPN, CDR2 SVGIG (reference sequence). The CDR3 spells CAWRGTGPGELFF. DNA for the CDR3: TGTGCCTGGAGGGGGACAGGCCCCGGGGAGCTGTTTTTT.

The chain is built from TRBV15 and TRBJ1-2; 8 bases are shared with TRBD1. Germline trimming cut 0 bases from V and 6 bases from J; bases unmatched to any gene: 9. The CDR3 extends over 16 amino acids. Germline CDR1 reads LNHNV; CDR2 reads YYDKDF (reference sequence). The CDR3 bases are TGTGCCACCAGCAGAGATAACAGGGGGAGGCGTGATGGCTACACCTTC. Amino acid sequence: CATSRDNRGRRDGYTF.

This clone was seen just once. V gene TRBV7-2 combines with J gene TRBJ2-1; TRBD1 aligns across 8 bases. CDR1 SGHTA and CDR2 FQGNSA come from the germline V gene. This CDR3 has 15 residues. Trimming removed 5 bases from V and 0 bases from J; junction bases left unmatched: 3. CDR3 amino acids: CASSQGASSYNEQFF. The CDR3 DNA reads TGTGCCAGCAGCCAGGGGGCGAGCTCCTACAATGAGCAGTTCTTC. The full variable domain, with the rest looked up from reference TRBV7-2 and TRBJ2-1, is GAGVSQSPSNKVTEKGKDVELRCDPISGHTALYWYRQSLGQGLEFLIYFQGNSAPDKSGLPSDRFSAERTGGSVSTLTIQRTQQEDSAVYLCASSQGASSYNEQFFGPGTRLTVL.

This clone was seen a handful of times. This chain connects TRBV6-2 or TRBV6-3 to TRBJ1-1; TRBD1 aligns across 10 bases. J gave up 11 bases and V 6 bases, and 15 bases lay outside the gene matches. The length of the CDR3 is 15 residues. The germline gives CDR1 MNHEY, CDR2 SVGEGT. CDR3 in DNA: TGTGCCAGCAGCCCTCTCGGACAGGGGGGGCCTAAGGCTTTCTTT. Residues: CASSPLGQGGPKAFF.

The chain is built from TRBV28 and TRBJ1-2, with 8 bases that match TRBD1. The CDR3 length is 15 residues. Trimming cost V 5 bases and J 5 bases; bases outside gene matches: 10. Per germline, CDR1 MDHEN and CDR2 SYDVKM. CDR3 in DNA: TGTGCCAGCAGTGGTGAGACAGGGGCTAGGTATGGCTACACCTTC. Translated, it gives CASSGETGARYGYTF.

V and J are TRBV15 and TRBJ1-1; TRBD1 matches at 9 bases. Trimming removed 1 base from V and 6 bases from J; junction bases left unmatched: 9. Germline CDR1 reads LNHNV; CDR2 reads YYDKDF (reference sequence). The length of the CDR3 is 16 residues. CDR3 protein: CATSRALGTGMAEAFF. The CDR3 DNA is TGTGCCACCAGCAGAGCCCTAGGGACAGGGATGGCTGAAGCTTTCTTT.

The chain uses TRBV28 and TRBJ1-4, with D possibly matching TRBD1 (5 bases). The CDR3 contains 14 residues. Trimming removed 5 bases from V and 10 bases from J, with 17 bases in between. Germline V gene lookup returns CDR1 MDHEN and CDR2 SYDVKM. CDR3 protein: CASSIQAGLRKLFF. CDR3 DNA sequence: TGTGCCAGCAGTATACAGGCGGGGTTAAGAAAACTGTTTTTT.

The CDR3 loop reads CASGAGVGTDTQYF. The CDR3 nucleotides are TGTGCCAGCGGAGCGGGAGTAGGCACAGATACGCAGTATTTT. This chain uses TRBV3-1 (or the pseudogene TRBV3-2) with TRBJ2-3, with 8 bases identical to TRBD2. CDR3 length: 14 amino acids. After removal of 8 bases from V and 1 base from J, the junction contained 5 bases not matched to a gene. CDR1 and CDR2 from the germline V gene are LGHDT and YNNKEL (reference sequence).

This clone was detected once. The chain is built from TRBV5-1 and TRBJ1-1, with no clear D. The CDR3 consists of 14 residues. Germline V CDR1 and CDR2: SGHRS, YFSETQ. Trimming cost V 7 bases and J 5 bases, with 18 bases left between them. The CDR3 loop is CASQGLGVGTEAFF. CDR3 DNA: TGCGCCAGCCAAGGTCTAGGCGTTGGGACTGAAGCTTTCTTT.

The chain has TRBV28 and TRBJ2-7; 8 nucleotides match TRBD1. Losses at the gene ends were 3 bases for V and 3 bases for J; bases not matched to a gene: 4. The CDR3 length is 14 residues. Germline V gene data show CDR1 as MDHEN and CDR2 as SYDVKM. CDR3 sequence (DNA): TGTGCCAGCAGTTTTGGACAGGGTTTCTACGAGCAGTACTTC. Translation: CASSFGQGFYEQYF.

This sequence joins TRBV15 and TRBJ2-1; D is unclear. Germline V gene sequence: CDR1 LNHNV, CDR2 YYDKDF (reference sequence). Trimming removed 3 bases from V and 7 bases from J, with 19 bases in between. The CDR3 is made up of 16 amino acids. The CDR3 DNA follows: TGTGCCACCAGCAGTCGGCGCGACACTCTATCAAATGAGCAGTTCTTC. Protein sequence: CATSSRRDTLSNEQFF.

The chain joins TRBV2 to TRBJ1-1, with a weak D call TRBD1 (5 bases). The CDR3 loop spans 13 amino acids. Trimming shortened V by 4 bases and J by 3 bases, and 9 bases separated the two germline ends. CDR1 SNHLY and CDR2 FYNNEI come from the germline V gene. This CDR3 is CASSVQQDTEAFF. The CDR3 coding sequence is TGTGCCAGCAGTGTTCAACAGGACACTGAAGCTTTCTTT.

V usage is TRBV18 and J usage is TRBJ2-7, with 10 bases aligning to TRBD2. The CDR3 has 16 amino acids. Germline V gives CDR1 KGHSH, CDR2 LQKENI. The trim removed 0 bases at V and 6 bases at J, leaving 8 bases unmatched. The CDR3 DNA reads as TGTGCCAGCTCACCACCGACAAGCGGGAGGGCCGGCGAGCAGTACTTC. Translating gives CASSPPTSGRAGEQYF.